This TCR beta chain is from a study of cytomegalovirus exposure and HLA in healthy donors. 13 Jbeta primers and 60 Vbeta primers were used for the PCR. The assay was immunoSEQ multiplex PCR, and TCRdb's table has in-frame clones only and misses some. The table includes some 87,000 clones, 60% to 85% detected once. Study results and caveats: An ancestry cluster, one associated with Asian ancestry, reportedly showed fewer N-insertions than the roughly 700-donor mean in a later analysis. Using a false discovery rate of 0.05, a later analysis showed that 16,951 TCR beta sequences were associated with HLA alleles. For TCR beta chains, V- and J-gene trimming was later linked to a missense DCLRE1C variant.

About this clone itself: The antigen is not known.

The CDR3 has 17 residues. Trimming removed 3 bases from V and 1 base from J, with 19 bases in between. The germline gives CDR1 SGHRS, CDR2 YFSETQ. Sequenced input: PBMCs. This sequence was found in a woman aged 40 to 55 in good health and CMV-seropositive. The chain uses TRBV5-1 and TRBJ2-5; a possible D gene is TRBD1 (6 bases). The CDR3 DNA reads as TGCGCCAGCAGCTGGGGGCGTCCCGGCCTGGGCCAAGAGACCCAGTACTTC. It yields the protein CASSWGRPGLGQETQYF.